This TCR beta chain is drawn from a study of shared clonotypes between healthy human individuals. In the study overall: Per-donor plates numbered three CD4 naive, three CD4 memory, two CD8 naive and one CD8 memory. Findings and caveats of the study: Among donors, sharing of clonotypes was expected to be affected by sequencing depth. The sampled material consisted only of blood, and tissue repertoires are likely to differ.

Assay used: immunoSEQ multiplex PCR; TCRdb lists only in-frame clones, some missing. The table records about 2.2 million clones, around 93% of them present only once. As defined, naive CD8 cells were CD45RO-negative and positively selected for CCR7, with terminally differentiated effector memory CD45RA+ cells excluded. Adult Caucasians living in Nashville, Tennessee made up all of the donors. This CDR3 has 13 amino acids. Germline loops: CDR1 LNHDA, CDR2 SQIVND (reference sequence). V was shortened by 3 bases and J by 1 base, with 4 bases between the two germline ends. Remarks on this clone: What it binds is unknown. Within the sample, other DNA sequences also encode this same CDR3.

The rearrangement uses TRBV19 and TRBJ1-5; no clear D. Source material: naive CD8+ T cells from PBMCs. This sequence was found in a man younger than 30 in good health. Some clones in this sample may be carry-over from other donors' samples. The DNA of the CDR3 is TGTGCCAGTAGTATCAAGAGCAATCAGCCCCAGCATTTT. As protein: CASSIKSNQPQHF.